The next 32 T cell receptor beta chains were all read from a single sample in a study of glioma-infiltrating T cells. Using RNA template, CDR3s of TCR alpha and beta were amplified with iRepertoire arm-PCR. TCRdb processed the multiplex PCR reads anew with MiXCR; each CDR3 protein has one entry. The data contain more than 300,000 distinct CDR3 sequences, roughly 41% of them singletons. Material for sequencing was glioma tissue, nonneoplastic brain tissue, or PBMCs (not recorded which). The receptor set was obtained from a human donor with low-grade glioma or glioblastoma, undergoing nonglioma brain surgery, or in good health (not recorded which).

The rearrangement joins TRBV20-1 to TRBJ2-1; TRBD2 might be the D (6 bases). Germline CDR1 DFQATT, CDR2 SNEGSKA (reference sequence). This CDR3 is built from 14 residues. V gave up 4 bases and J gave up 1 base, with 11 bases separating them. CDR3 nucleotides: TGCAGTGCTATCGGGGGAGAGTCCTACAATGAGCAGTTCTTC. It is translated as CSAIGGESYNEQFF.

This clonotype was seen repeatedly, ten times or more. The chain carries TRBV6-1 and TRBJ1-1, with a weak D call TRBD1 (5 bases). V was cut by 5 bases and J by 3 bases, with 13 bases left in between. There are 14 residues in the CDR3. Looked up from germline, CDR1 is MNHNS and CDR2 is SASEGT. CDR3 in amino acids: CASSYWVGDTEAFF. The CDR3 DNA follows: TGTGCCAGCAGTTACTGGGTAGGGGACACTGAAGCTTTCTTT.

The V and J genes are TRBV5-1 and TRBJ2-1, with unresolved D. Trimming removed 0 bases at V and 4 bases at J, with 11 bases between. Germline CDR1 and CDR2: SGHRS and YFSETQ. The CDR3 consists of 15 residues. DNA for the CDR3: TGCGCCAGCAGCTTGGCGGAGTTTTCGTACAATGAGCAGTTCTTC. It encodes CASSLAEFSYNEQFF.

With respect to this clonotype: An end of the junction does not agree with germline; a read error may underlie this. The genes are TRBV7-9 and TRBJ2-7; the D call may be TRBD1 or TRBD2 (6 bases each). This CDR3 spans 19 amino acids. In germline, CDR1 is SEHNR, CDR2 FQNEAQ (reference sequence). CDR3 region: CASSQNSGTLAASYNEQYF. The CDR3 bases are TGCGCCAGCAGCCAAAATTCCGGGACATTAGCGGCCTCCTACAATGAGCAGTACTTC.

A note on this clonotype: A read error may be the cause here, since a much bigger clone is one base away. The CDR3 is CASSLWGTVTDTQYF. CDR3 coding DNA: TGTGCCAGCAGTTTATGGGGGACGGTCACAGATACGCAGTATTTT. The V gene is TRBV28, the J gene TRBJ2-3, with D possibly being TRBD1 or TRBD2 (5 bases each). From germline, CDR1 is MDHEN and CDR2 SYDVKM. V was cut by 0 bases and J by 2 bases, with 9 bases left in between. There are 15 residues in the CDR3.

This chain uses TRBV6-1 with TRBJ2-2; TRBD1 matches at 11 bases. Per the germline V gene, CDR1 is MNHNS and CDR2 is SASEGT. CDR3 length: 16 residues. Germline trimming cut 6 bases from V and 7 bases from J; bases unmatched to any gene: 10. CDR3 nucleotides: TGTGCCAGCAGGAGCGGGACAGGGGGTTATGTCGGGGAGCTGTTTTTT. Translating it yields CASRSGTGGYVGELFF.

This clonotype was recorded at least ten times. The chain employs TRBV28 and TRBJ2-3; 15 bases map to TRBD2. The CDR3 loop spans 16 amino acids. Germline-derived CDR1 and CDR2 are MDHEN and SYDVKM. The V and J ends lost 10 bases and 3 bases, in that order; junction bases with no gene match: 8. CDR3 in DNA: TGTGCCACCGGACTAGCGGGAGGGTTGGGTACAGATACGCAGTATTTT. Translating it yields CATGLAGGLGTDTQYF.

The chain couples TRBV12-3 or TRBV12-4 to TRBJ1-4; D possibly corresponds to TRBD1 (5 bases). The CDR3 length is 14 residues. The V end lost 7 bases, the J end lost 6 bases, and 15 bases lay between the germline ends. DNA of the CDR3: TGTGCCAGCACCCCGGGGGGGGAGTATGAAAAACTGTTTTTT. Protein sequence: CASTPGGEYEKLFF.

This clonotype came up a few times. This chain links TRBV18 with TRBJ2-7; TRBD1 aligns across 8 bases. This CDR3 has 15 amino acids. V was clipped by 4 bases and J by 5 bases; unmatched bases: 10. Germline V lookup: CDR1 KGHSH, CDR2 LQKENI. The CDR3 region has the DNA TGTGCCAGCTCACTCCCGGGACAGGCTGGGAACGAGCAGTACTTC. This gives the protein CASSLPGQAGNEQYF.

On this clonotype itself: Germline and junction disagree at one end, which may indicate a read error. V is TRBV20-1 and J is TRBJ2-5; 8 nucleotides line up with TRBD2. This CDR3 contains 15 residues. The germline gives CDR1 DFQATT, CDR2 SNEGSKA (reference sequence). The DNA for the CDR3 is TGCACTGCTAGAATAACTAGCGGAGTTGGGGAGACCCAGTACTTC. Translated, it gives CTARITSGVGETQYF.

Regarding this clonotype: This clone may be a read error of a much larger clone one base away. V is TRBV27 and J is TRBJ2-3; 15 nucleotides agree with TRBD2. This CDR3 region has 16 residues. Looked up from germline, CDR1 is MNHEY and CDR2 is SMNVEV (reference sequence). V lost 6 bases and J lost 2; bases outside the gene matches: 3. The CDR3 region has the DNA TGTGCCAGCAGAGGACTAGCGGGAGGGATCACAGATACGCAGTATTTT. Its protein is CASRGLAGGITDTQYF.

This sequence joins TRBV7-2 and TRBJ2-1, with 9 bases matching TRBD2. The germline CDR1 and CDR2 sequences are SGHTA and FQGNSA. Trimming removed 2 bases from V and 5 bases from J; junction bases left unmatched: 4. This CDR3 comprises 15 residues. CDR3 in DNA: TGTGCCAGCAGCTTAAGGTCTAGCGGGAACAATGAGCAGTTCTTC. Its translation is CASSLRSSGNNEQFF.

V and J are TRBV4-2 and TRBJ1-2; D is possibly TRBD1 (5 bases). Germline CDR1 and CDR2: LGHNA and YNFKEQ. The CDR3 is 12 residues long. V was pared by 2 bases and J by 8 bases, with 9 bases between. The CDR3 spells CASSQLGDGYTF. The CDR3 DNA follows: TGTGCCAGCAGCCAATTAGGGGACGGCTACACCTTC.

This clonotype was seen ten or more times. This sequence joins TRBV6-2 or TRBV6-3 and TRBJ2-7; D is undetermined. V lost 2 bases to trimming and J lost 7 bases, with 15 bases between them. Germline values: CDR1 MNHEY, CDR2 SVGEGT. CDR3 length equals 14 residues. The CDR3 here is CASSYPFRAVEQYF. In DNA form, the CDR3 reads TGTGCCAGCAGTTACCCTTTCCGGGCGGTTGAGCAGTACTTC.

The chain links TRBV15 to TRBJ1-1; D gene uncertain. The germline CDR1 and CDR2 sequences are LNHNV and YYDKDF (reference sequence). The CDR3 has 11 residues. With 3 bases removed from V and 11 bases from J, the gap between germline ends came to 10 bases. The chain's CDR3 is CATSRGLGAFF. In DNA, the CDR3 is TGTGCCACCAGCAGGGGCTTGGGGGCTTTCTTT.

V is TRBV24-1 and J is TRBJ1-2; no definite D call. Trimming left V 3 bases short and J 2 bases short, with 3 bases between. Per germline, CDR1 KGHDR and CDR2 SFDVKD. This CDR3 contains 12 residues. CDR3: CATSDRNYGYTF. The CDR3, as DNA: TGTGCCACCAGTGATCGGAACTATGGCTACACCTTC.

This chain uses TRBV28 with TRBJ1-5; D uncertain. The ends were cut back, 3 bases at V and 0 bases at J, with 15 bases in the middle. CDR3 size: 17 residues. The germline V gene encodes CDR1 MDHEN and CDR2 SYDVKM. CDR3 nucleotide sequence: TGTGCCAGCAGTTTCGGGCTTGGGCAGGATAGCAATCAGCCCCAGCATTTT. Amino acids: CASSFGLGQDSNQPQHF. The full variable domain, with the rest looked up from reference TRBV28 and TRBJ1-5, is DVKVTQSSRYLVKRTGEKVFLECVQDMDHENMFWYRQDPGLGLRLIYFSYDVKMKEKGDIPEGYSVSREKKERFSLILESASTNQTSMYLCASSFGLGQDSNQPQHFGDGTRLSIL.

The CDR3 sequence: CSVALGVKTQYF. CDR3 bases: TGCAGCGTTGCCCTTGGGGTAAAGACCCAGTACTTC. The chain couples TRBV29-1 to TRBJ2-5; D remains ambiguous. Germline loops: CDR1 SQVTM, CDR2 ANQGSEA. Trimming removed 4 bases from V and 6 bases from J, with 12 bases in between. This CDR3 comprises 12 residues.

This clonotype was observed a few times. For the CDR3, the DNA is TGTGCCAGCAGCTTAGGGCCTCTTGATACGCAGTATTTT. This gives the protein CASSLGPLDTQYF. The genes are TRBV7-3 and TRBJ2-3; D not resolved. V was clipped by 2 bases and J by 6 bases, with 9 bases between them. Germline-derived CDR1 and CDR2 are SGHTA and FQGTGA. The CDR3 totals 13 residues.

In this sample, this clonotype turned up many times. The rearrangement joins TRBV25-1 to TRBJ1-2, with 9 bases lining up with TRBD1. The CDR3 is 16 amino acids. The V segment lost 0 bases and the J segment 8 bases; nucleotides outside the gene matches: 10. The germline V gene has CDR1 MGHDK and CDR2 SYGVNS. The CDR3 loop reads CASSEYKGQGAGGYTF. CDR3 coding DNA: TGTGCCAGCAGTGAATATAAGGGACAGGGAGCGGGGGGCTACACCTTC.

This clonotype occurred many times. The rearrangement joins TRBV28 to TRBJ2-1, with TRBD1 identical over 9 bases. V shed 4 bases and J 8 bases; nucleotides not matched to a gene: 9. Per the germline V gene, CDR1 is MDHEN and CDR2 is SYDVKM. The CDR3 contains 15 residues. CDR3 protein: CASSSPGQGLDEQFF. The CDR3 DNA sequence: TGTGCCAGCAGTTCCCCGGGACAGGGTCTCGATGAGCAGTTCTTC. Based on the CDR3 plus reference TRBV28 and TRBJ2-1, the full variable domain is DVKVTQSSRYLVKRTGEKVFLECVQDMDHENMFWYRQDPGLGLRLIYFSYDVKMKEKGDIPEGYSVSREKKERFSLILESASTNQTSMYLCASSSPGQGLDEQFFGPGTRLTVL.

The chain joins TRBV4-1 to TRBJ2-1; D remains unclear. The ends were cut back, 1 base at V and 6 bases at J, with 16 bases in the middle. The germline CDR1 and CDR2 sequences are MGHRA and YSYEKL. The CDR3 covers 16 residues. CDR3 DNA sequence: TGCGCCAGCAGCCAAGTGTACCCCTCGTTGGGCAATGAGCAGTTCTTC. As protein: CASSQVYPSLGNEQFF.

About this clonotype: A much bigger clone sits one base away, suggesting this may be a read error. The gene calls are TRBV27 and TRBJ2-5, with D unresolved. This CDR3 region has 12 residues. Looked up from germline, CDR1 is MNHEY and CDR2 is SMNVEV (reference sequence). The CDR3 coding sequence is TGTGCCAGCAGTTGGGTAGACAATGAGCAGTTATTC. Encoded protein: CASSWVDNEQLF.

This clonotype was seen at least ten times. This chain links TRBV4-3 with TRBJ2-7; 7 bases match TRBD2. The trim removed 0 bases at V and 0 bases at J, leaving 8 bases unmatched. This CDR3 is built from 17 residues. Germline V CDR1 and CDR2: LGHNA, YSLEER. CDR3: CASSQDILGGSSYEQYF. The CDR3 region has the DNA TGCGCCAGCAGCCAAGACATACTGGGCGGGAGCTCCTACGAGCAGTACTTC.

A few counts support this clonotype. This chain connects TRBV10-3 to TRBJ2-1, with 14 nucleotides matching TRBD2. The J segment lost 0 bases and the V segment lost 4 bases, leaving 5 bases of the junction unmatched. The V gene's germline CDR1 is ENHRY and CDR2 SYGVKD. The CDR3 is 18 residues long. The CDR3 region has the DNA TGTGCCATCAGTGTAGGACTAGCGGGAGGCCACTCCTACAATGAGCAGTTCTTC. Encoded protein: CAISVGLAGGHSYNEQFF.

This clonotype was observed at least ten times. J is TRBJ2-3 and V is TRBV7-2; 9 bases match TRBD1. V lost 5 bases to trimming and J lost 5 bases; unmatched junction nucleotides: 5. This CDR3 is 14 amino acids long. Germline V CDR1 and CDR2: SGHTA, FQGNSA. The CDR3 protein is CASSPWTGVDTQYF. The CDR3 DNA reads as TGTGCCAGCAGCCCTTGGACAGGGGTAGATACGCAGTATTTT.

In the case of this clonotype: A much larger clone lies one base from this, so it may be a read error. The chain carries TRBV20-1 and TRBJ1-1; D gene uncertain. Germline assignment: CDR1 DFQATT and CDR2 SNEGSKA (reference sequence). The CDR3 runs 11 residues. CDR3 sequence reads: CKTKVNTGAFF. The CDR3 bases are TGCAAAACTAAGGTGAACACTGGAGCTTTCTTT.

Notes on this clonotype: This sequence may be a read error, since a much larger clone differs from it by one base. The genes are TRBV20-1 and TRBJ2-1; 8 positions match TRBD2. The CDR3 totals 14 residues. V was pared by 3 bases and J by 2 bases, with 3 bases of the junction left unmatched. CDR1 is DFQATT and CDR2 is SNEGSKA in the germline V gene (reference sequence). The CDR3 sequence: CSARISGTYNEQFF. In DNA, the CDR3 is TGCAGTGCTAGGATTAGCGGGACCTACAATGAGCAGTTCTTC.

The gene calls are TRBV2 and TRBJ2-1; D remains ambiguous. This CDR3 has 15 residues. CDR1 and CDR2 (germline): SNHLY, FYNNEI. The germline V and J ends were trimmed by 2 bases and 0 bases, with 8 bases remaining between them. This CDR3 is CASSELRSSYNEQFF. Here the CDR3 DNA reads TGTGCCAGCAGTGAACTGAGAAGCTCCTACAATGAGCAGTTCTTC.

Comments on this clonotype: A read error may explain this, as a much larger clone is one base away. This sequence joins TRBV6-1 and TRBJ2-7; unclear D gene. The CDR3 contains 11 residues. Trimming cost V 10 bases and J 5 bases, with 12 bases left between them. From germline, CDR1 is MNHNS and CDR2 SASEGT. The CDR3 spells CATSILNEQYF. The CDR3 DNA sequence: TGTGCCACCTCCATCCTGAACGAGCAGTACTTC.

The gene calls are TRBV16 and TRBJ2-7; D is ambiguous. The CDR3 has 15 amino acids. Germline V lookup: CDR1 KGHSY, CDR2 FQNENV. Trimming took off 1 base at V and 0 bases at J, with 10 bases between the two ends. Here the CDR3 reads CASSQWPGISYEQYF. For the CDR3, the DNA is TGTGCCAGCAGCCAATGGCCAGGAATCTCCTACGAGCAGTACTTC.

This clonotype was recorded many times. The chain employs TRBV6-1 and TRBJ2-1; 7 positions agree with TRBD2. The trim removed 5 bases at V and 8 bases at J, leaving 12 bases unmatched. The CDR3 has 15 amino acids. Germline values: CDR1 MNHNS, CDR2 SASEGT. The CDR3 loop reads CASSYPREVIDEQFF. Here the CDR3 DNA reads TGTGCCAGCAGTTACCCCCGGGAGGTTATCGATGAGCAGTTCTTC.